These 10 T cell receptor beta chains came from one sample sequenced in a study of Graves' ophthalmopathy and Graves' hyperthyroidism. Amplified TCR beta CDR3 regions were obtained using RNA transcripts as template. Second-round multiplex PCR came after a first-round RT-PCR that employed HTBI primers. One entry per CDR3 protein results from TCRdb running MiXCR on the multiplex PCR reads. The data hold roughly 160,000 distinct CDR3 sequences, with under 45% observed a single time. The specimen sequenced was peripheral blood. These receptors were obtained from a man aged 30 to 45 with Graves' ophthalmopathy.

There are many counts of this clonotype. The chain combines TRBV5-1 with TRBJ2-7; D perhaps matches TRBD1 (5 bases). The V end was cut by 4 bases, the J end by 3 bases, with 11 bases between. Germline-derived CDR1 and CDR2 are SGHRS and YFSETQ. The CDR3 extends over 13 amino acids. The CDR3 DNA reads as TGCGCCAGCAGCGTGGACACCTACTACGAGCAGTACTTC. Translation: CASSVDTYYEQYF. Combining the CDR3 with reference TRBV5-1 and TRBJ2-7 gives the whole variable domain KAGVTQTPRYLIKTRGQQVTLSCSPISGHRSVSWYQQTPGQGLQFLFEYFSETQRNKGNFPGRFSGRQFSNSRSEMNVSTLELGDSALYLCASSVDTYYEQYFGPGTRLTVT.

Many counts were recorded for this clonotype. J is TRBJ2-2 and V is TRBV15, with a weak D call TRBD1 (5 bases). The CDR3 has 16 amino acids. Germline assignment: CDR1 LNHNV and CDR2 YYDKDF (reference sequence). Trimming removed 0 bases at V and 3 bases at J, with 11 bases between. CDR3 nucleotide sequence: TGTGCCACCAGCAGAGAGGCCGACAGACACACCGGGGAGCTGTTTTTT. This encodes CATSREADRHTGELFF.

The chain links TRBV12-3 or TRBV12-4 to TRBJ2-3; the match to TRBD2 covers 9 bases. V was pared by 6 bases and J by 6 bases, with 7 bases of the junction left unmatched. The CDR3 spans 14 residues. The DNA of the CDR3 is TGTGCCAGCAGAATAGCGGGAGTCGGGGATACGCAGTATTTT. This encodes CASRIAGVGDTQYF.

The rearrangement uses TRBV5-1 and TRBJ2-4; possibly TRBD1 for D (6 bases). The CDR3 has 14 residues. The germline V and J ends were trimmed by 0 bases and 4 bases, with 8 bases remaining between them. Germline CDR1 SGHRS, CDR2 YFSETQ. CDR3 DNA sequence: TGCGCCAGCAGCTTGGGACAGGTGAAAAACATTCAGTACTTC. It specifies CASSLGQVKNIQYF.

The chain has TRBV12-3 or TRBV12-4 and TRBJ1-2; no reliable D call. Trimming cost V 6 bases and J 6 bases, with 14 bases left between them. The CDR3 consists of 13 residues. Written as DNA, the CDR3 is TGTGCCAGCAGCCGACGGAACTACGATGGCTACACCTTC. It encodes CASSRRNYDGYTF.

CDR3: CSVLLGGTEQYF. DNA of the CDR3: TGCAGCGTACTCCTGGGGGGGACCGAGCAGTACTTC. The chain has TRBV29-1 and TRBJ2-7; 7 positions match TRBD2. The CDR3 has 12 residues. V trimming: 6 bases; J trimming: 6 bases; junction bases outside the gene matches: 8. The V gene's germline CDR1 is SQVTM and CDR2 ANQGSEA.

This clonotype came up many times. The chain is built from TRBV12-3 or TRBV12-4 and TRBJ2-5, with D maybe TRBD2 (7 bases). CDR3 length equals 16 residues. Trimming shortened V by 5 bases and J by 4 bases, and 20 bases separated the two germline ends. CDR3 sequence reads: CASSLGGRSDGETQYF. CDR3 coding DNA: TGTGCCAGCAGTCTCGGGGGGCGGAGCGATGGAGAGACCCAGTACTTC.

The chain recombines TRBV6-1 with TRBJ1-5; no reliable D call. Trimming left V 4 bases short and J 2 bases short, with 9 bases between. Germline values: CDR1 MNHNS, CDR2 SASEGT. The CDR3 has 14 residues. The CDR3 loop is CASSVEDRNQPQHF. The CDR3 bases are TGTGCCAGCAGTGTCGAGGACCGCAATCAGCCCCAGCATTTT.

This clonotype occurred many times. The genes are TRBV11-1 and TRBJ2-5; TRBD2 matches at 11 bases. The CDR3 runs to 17 residues. V gave up 5 bases and J gave up 4 bases; unmatched junction bases: 12. The germline V gene encodes CDR1 SGHAT and CDR2 FQDESV (reference sequence). The CDR3 sequence: CASSPRGTSGIGETQYF. The CDR3 region has the DNA TGTGCCAGCAGCCCCCGGGGGACTAGCGGTATCGGAGAGACCCAGTACTTC.

This clonotype showed up many times. The genes are TRBV12-3 or TRBV12-4 and TRBJ1-1, with D perhaps matching TRBD1 (5 bases). CDR3 length: 17 residues. The V gene lost 3 bases and the J gene lost 2 bases, with 19 bases spanning the gap. The CDR3 DNA reads TGTGCCAGCAGTTTCTGGAGGAGGACGGGGGTCAACACTGAAGCTTTCTTT. It codes for CASSFWRRTGVNTEAFF.